This T cell receptor (beta chain) is from a study of post-analysis software for immune sequencing data. Study information: Progressive-relapsing, secondary progressive and relapsing-remitting multiple sclerosis were among the disease courses included.

The TCR beta cDNA libraries carried unique molecular identifiers. The yield from about 1 to 10 million T cells was roughly 500,000 cDNA molecules in total. TCRdb processed the PCR reads anew with MiXCR; each CDR3 protein has one entry. The sample gives 700,000 to 800,000 distinct CDR3 sequences, about 32% of which show up once; approximately 0.6% is in the top ten. On this clonotype itself: Its matching antigen is unknown.

General study findings and limits: Patients showed TRBV5-6, TRBV5-1 and TRBV20-1 among four to six TRBV segments more frequent than in controls. Patients with multiple sclerosis recorded significantly lower normalized Chao1 diversity than controls, the study found.

CDR1 is SGHRS, CDR2 YFSETQ, per germline. The CDR3 is 14 residues long. V was shortened by 1 base and J by 6 bases, with 11 bases between the two germline ends. The TCR sequence derives from a girl between 10 and 17 years old with multiple sclerosis. Sequenced input: blood. The gene calls are TRBV5-1 and TRBJ2-1; TRBD1 is a possible D gene (6 bases). Here the CDR3 DNA reads TGCGCCAGCAGCTTGCTACAGGGCTCCAATGAGCAGTTCTTC. Translated: CASSLLQGSNEQFF.